This TCR beta chain is from a study of T cells in Graves' hyperthyroidism and ophthalmopathy. The CDR3 has 14 residues. J gave up 3 bases and V 5 bases, and 6 bases lay outside the gene matches. In this sample, this clonotype turned up many times. Ophthalmopathy patients had Clinical Activity Score at least 3, NOSPECS grade at least 4, duration under 3 months. Amplified TCR beta CDR3 regions derived from RNA transcripts. First-round RT-PCR targeting the TCR CDR3 was performed with the HTBI primer set. Via MiXCR, TCRdb re-called the multiplex PCR reads, giving one row per CDR3 protein. The sample contains about 640,000 distinct CDR3 sequences, about a fifth of which appear only once.

The V and J genes are TRBV12-3 or TRBV12-4 and TRBJ2-7, with TRBD1 identical over 8 bases. The source material was blood. The sequence was obtained from a man aged 25 to 40 with Graves' ophthalmopathy. The CDR3 DNA reads as TGTGCCAGCAGTCCACCCGGGACAGGCTACGAGCAGTACTTC. It codes for CASSPPGTGYEQYF.